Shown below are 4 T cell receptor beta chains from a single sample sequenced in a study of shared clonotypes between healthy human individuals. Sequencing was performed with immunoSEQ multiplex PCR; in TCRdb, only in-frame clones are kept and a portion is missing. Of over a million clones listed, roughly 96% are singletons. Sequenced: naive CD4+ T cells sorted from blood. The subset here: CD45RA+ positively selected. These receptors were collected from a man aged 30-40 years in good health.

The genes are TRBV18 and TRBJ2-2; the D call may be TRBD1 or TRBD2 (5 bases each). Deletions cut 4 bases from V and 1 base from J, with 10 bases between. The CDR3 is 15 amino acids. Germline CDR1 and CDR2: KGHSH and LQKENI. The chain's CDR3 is CASSRDRLNTGELFF. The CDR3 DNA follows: TGTGCCAGCTCACGGGACCGTCTGAACACCGGGGAGCTGTTTTTT.

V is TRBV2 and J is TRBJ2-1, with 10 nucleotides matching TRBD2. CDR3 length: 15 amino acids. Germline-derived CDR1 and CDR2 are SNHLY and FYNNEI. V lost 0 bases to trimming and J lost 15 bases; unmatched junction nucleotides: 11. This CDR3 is CASSEAAVAGGRRFF. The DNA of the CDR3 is TGTGCCAGCAGTGAAGCAGCGGTAGCGGGAGGCCGGCGGTTCTTC.

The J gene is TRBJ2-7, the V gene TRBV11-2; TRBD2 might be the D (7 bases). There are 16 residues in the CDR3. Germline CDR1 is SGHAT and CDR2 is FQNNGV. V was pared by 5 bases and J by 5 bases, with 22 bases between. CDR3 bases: TGTGCCAGCAGCCCGAGCTGGGGGGGGCTCTGGAACGAGCAGTACTTC. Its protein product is CASSPSWGGLWNEQYF.

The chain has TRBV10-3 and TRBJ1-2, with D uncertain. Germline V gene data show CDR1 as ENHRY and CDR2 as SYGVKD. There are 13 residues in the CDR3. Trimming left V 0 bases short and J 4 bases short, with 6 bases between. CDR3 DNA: TGTGCCATCAGTGAGTCGAGCAGCTATGGCTACACCTTC. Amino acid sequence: CAISESSSYGYTF.